The entry below gives a single TCR beta chain sequence along with its context. Its antigen remains unidentified. This record belongs to a study of blood T cells in healthy people across ages. Study results and limitations: Unknown CMV status may confound age-related changes in expanded clones. Both naive CD4+ cell counts and diversity were greater in long-lived donors than in aged donors.

Losses at the gene ends were 6 bases for V and 6 bases for J; bases not matched to a gene: 6. This CDR3 region has 14 residues. CDR1 is MDHEN and CDR2 is SYDVKM in the germline V gene. Through a sample-barcoded 5' primer and a J-beta primer mix, a second PCR was run for about 6 to 11 cycles. Each CDR3 protein is one row after TCRdb ran MiXCR on the 5' RACE reads. The repertoire includes 1.5 million to 2 million distinct CDR3 sequences, 28% of them detected once, and about 8% sits in the top ten. The clonotype originates from a woman aged 25 to 45 in good health. Sequenced input: blood. The V and J genes are TRBV28 and TRBJ2-1, with 9 positions matching TRBD2. CDR3: CASRRGGRGNEQFF. In DNA form, the CDR3 reads TGTGCCAGCAGGCGGGGGGGCCGGGGCAATGAGCAGTTCTTC. The entire variable domain, with the rest obtained from reference TRBV28 and TRBJ2-1, is as follows: DVKVTQSSRYLVKRTGEKVFLECVQDMDHENMFWYRQDPGLGLRLIYFSYDVKMKEKGDIPEGYSVSREKKERFSLILESASTNQTSMYLCASRRGGRGNEQFFGPGTRLTVL.